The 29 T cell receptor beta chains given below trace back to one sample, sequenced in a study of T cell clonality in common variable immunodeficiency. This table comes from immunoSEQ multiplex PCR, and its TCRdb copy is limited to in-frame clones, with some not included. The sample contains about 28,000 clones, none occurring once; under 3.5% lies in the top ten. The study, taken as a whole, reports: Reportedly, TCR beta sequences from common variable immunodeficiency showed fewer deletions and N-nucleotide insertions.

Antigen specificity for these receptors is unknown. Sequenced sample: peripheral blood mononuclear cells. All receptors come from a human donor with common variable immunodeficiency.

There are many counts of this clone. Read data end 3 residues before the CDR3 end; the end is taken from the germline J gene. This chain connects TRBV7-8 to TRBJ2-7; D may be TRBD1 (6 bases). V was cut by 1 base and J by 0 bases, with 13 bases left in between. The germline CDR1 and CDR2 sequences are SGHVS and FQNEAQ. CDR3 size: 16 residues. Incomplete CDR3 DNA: TGTGCCAGCAGCTTAGTTACTCAGGGGACCTCCTACGAG. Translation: CASSLVTQGTSYE. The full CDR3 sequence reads CASSLVTQGTSYEQYF.

The part of the CDR3 DNA that was read is TGTGCCAGCAGTGCACAGGGCGACTATGGC. Its protein is CASSAQGDYG. The full CDR3 is CASSAQGDYGYTF. The gene calls are TRBV6-1 and TRBJ1-2; D might be TRBD1 (6 bases). Coverage ceases 3 residues before the CDR3 finishes, and the germline J gene fills in the end. The CDR3 length is 13 residues. The V gene lost 4 bases and the J gene lost 3 bases, with 9 bases spanning the gap. Germline lookup yields CDR1 MNHNS and CDR2 SASEGT.

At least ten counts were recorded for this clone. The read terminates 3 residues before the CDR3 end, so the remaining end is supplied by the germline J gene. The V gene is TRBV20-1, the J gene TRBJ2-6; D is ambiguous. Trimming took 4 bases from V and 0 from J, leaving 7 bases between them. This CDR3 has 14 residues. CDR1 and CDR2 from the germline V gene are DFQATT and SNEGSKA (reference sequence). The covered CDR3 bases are TGCAGTGCTAAATCCTACTCTGGGGCCAACGTC. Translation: CSAKSYSGANV. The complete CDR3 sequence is CSAKSYSGANVLTF.

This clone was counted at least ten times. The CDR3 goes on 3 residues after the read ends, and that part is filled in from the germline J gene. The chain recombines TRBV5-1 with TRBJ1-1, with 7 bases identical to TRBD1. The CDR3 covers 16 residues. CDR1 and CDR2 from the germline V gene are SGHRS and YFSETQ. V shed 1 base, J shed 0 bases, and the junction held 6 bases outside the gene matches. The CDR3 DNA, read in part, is TGCGCCAGCAGCTTGCGGGGACAGTCCTTGAACACTGAA. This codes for CASSLRGQSLNTE. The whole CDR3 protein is CASSLRGQSLNTEAFF.

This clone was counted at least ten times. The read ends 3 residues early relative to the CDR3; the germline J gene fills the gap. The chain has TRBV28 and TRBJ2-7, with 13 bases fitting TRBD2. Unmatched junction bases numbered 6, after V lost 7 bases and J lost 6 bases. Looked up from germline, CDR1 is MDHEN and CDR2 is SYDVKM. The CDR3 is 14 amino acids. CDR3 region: CASTTGTSGTEQYF. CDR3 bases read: TGTGCCAGCACTACCGGGACTAGCGGGACCGAG.

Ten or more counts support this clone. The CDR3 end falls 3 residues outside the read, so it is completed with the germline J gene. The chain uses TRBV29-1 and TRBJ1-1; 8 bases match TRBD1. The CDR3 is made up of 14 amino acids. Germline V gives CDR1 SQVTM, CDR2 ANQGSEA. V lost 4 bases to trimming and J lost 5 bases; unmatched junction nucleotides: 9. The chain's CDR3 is CSVVIDRGRTEAFF. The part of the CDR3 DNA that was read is TGCAGCGTTGTAATAGACAGGGGAAGGACTGAA.

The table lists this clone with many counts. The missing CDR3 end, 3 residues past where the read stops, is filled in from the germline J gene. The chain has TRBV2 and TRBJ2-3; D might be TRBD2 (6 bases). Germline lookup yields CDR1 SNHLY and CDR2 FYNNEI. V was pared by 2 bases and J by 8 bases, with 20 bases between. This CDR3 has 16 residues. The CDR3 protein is CASSELARRDWGTQYF. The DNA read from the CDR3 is TGTGCCAGCAGTGAACTAGCGAGACGTGACTGGGGTACG.

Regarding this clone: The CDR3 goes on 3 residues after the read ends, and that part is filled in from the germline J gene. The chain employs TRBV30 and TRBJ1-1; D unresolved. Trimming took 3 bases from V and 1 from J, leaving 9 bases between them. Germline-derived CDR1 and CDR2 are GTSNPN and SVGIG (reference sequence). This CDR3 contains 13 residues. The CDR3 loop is CAWRRARNTEAFF. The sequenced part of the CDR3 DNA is TGTGCCTGGAGAAGGGCCAGGAACACTGAA.

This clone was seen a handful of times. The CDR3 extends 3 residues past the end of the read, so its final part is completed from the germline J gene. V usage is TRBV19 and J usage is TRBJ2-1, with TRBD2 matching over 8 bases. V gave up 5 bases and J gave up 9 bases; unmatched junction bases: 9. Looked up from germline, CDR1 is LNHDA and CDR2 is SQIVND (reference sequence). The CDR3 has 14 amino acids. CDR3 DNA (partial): TGTGCCAGTAGTGTAAGCGGGGGTCGGGGTGAG. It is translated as CASSVSGGRGE. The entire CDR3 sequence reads CASSVSGGRGEQFF.

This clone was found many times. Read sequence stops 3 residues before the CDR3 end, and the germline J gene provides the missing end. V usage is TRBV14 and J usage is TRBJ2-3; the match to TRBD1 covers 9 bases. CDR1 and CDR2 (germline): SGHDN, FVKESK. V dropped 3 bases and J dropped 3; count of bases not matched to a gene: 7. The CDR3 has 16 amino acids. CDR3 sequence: CASSHEQGAITDTQYF. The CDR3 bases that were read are TGTGCCAGCAGCCACGAACAGGGGGCAATAACAGATACG.

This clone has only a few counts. Incomplete CDR3 DNA: TGTGCCAGCAGTGGGGGGCTACGACACTACGAG. Its protein is CASSGGLRHYE. Given in full, the CDR3 is CASSGGLRHYEQYF. The chain couples TRBV6-1 to TRBJ2-7, with a tentative D call TRBD1 (6 bases). The read terminates 3 residues ahead of where the CDR3 ends, so the germline J gene completes it. Germline loops: CDR1 MNHNS, CDR2 SASEGT. The germline V and J ends were trimmed by 4 bases and 3 bases, with 13 bases remaining between them. The CDR3 spans 14 residues.

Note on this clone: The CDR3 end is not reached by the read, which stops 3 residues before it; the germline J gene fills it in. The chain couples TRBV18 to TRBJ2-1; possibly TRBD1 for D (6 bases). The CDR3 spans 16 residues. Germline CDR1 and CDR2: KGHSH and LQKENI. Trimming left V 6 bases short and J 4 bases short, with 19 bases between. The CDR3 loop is CASSWSGTPKYNEQFF. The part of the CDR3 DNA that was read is TGTGCCAGCTCTTGGTCCGGGACACCCAAATACAATGAG.

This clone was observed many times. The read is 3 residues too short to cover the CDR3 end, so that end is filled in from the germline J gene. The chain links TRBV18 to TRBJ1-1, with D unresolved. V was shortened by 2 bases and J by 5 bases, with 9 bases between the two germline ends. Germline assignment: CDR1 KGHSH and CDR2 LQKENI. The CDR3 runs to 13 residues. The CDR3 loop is CASSPITDTEAFF. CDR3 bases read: TGTGCCAGCTCACCAATAACAGATACTGAA.

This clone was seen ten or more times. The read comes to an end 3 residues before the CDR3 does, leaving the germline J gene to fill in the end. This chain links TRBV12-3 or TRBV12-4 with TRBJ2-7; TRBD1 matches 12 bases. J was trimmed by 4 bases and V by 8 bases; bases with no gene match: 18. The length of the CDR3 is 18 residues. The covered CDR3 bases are TGTGCCAGCGCCCCGCTCGGGACAGGGGGCCGGGTAGGGTACGAG. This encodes CASAPLGTGGRVGYE. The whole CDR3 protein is CASAPLGTGGRVGYEQYF.

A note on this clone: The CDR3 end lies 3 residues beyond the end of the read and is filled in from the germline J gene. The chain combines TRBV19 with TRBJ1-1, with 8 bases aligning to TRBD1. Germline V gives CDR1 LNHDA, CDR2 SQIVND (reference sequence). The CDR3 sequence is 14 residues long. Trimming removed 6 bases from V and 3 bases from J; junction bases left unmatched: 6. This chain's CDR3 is CASSDRGGYTEAFF. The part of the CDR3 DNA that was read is TGTGCCAGTAGCGACAGGGGCGGGTACACTGAA.

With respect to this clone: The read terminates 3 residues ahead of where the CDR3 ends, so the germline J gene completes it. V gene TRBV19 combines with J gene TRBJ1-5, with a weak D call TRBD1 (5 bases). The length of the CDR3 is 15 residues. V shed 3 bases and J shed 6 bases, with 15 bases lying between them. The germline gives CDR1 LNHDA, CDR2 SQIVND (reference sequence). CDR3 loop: CASSISRVGTQPQHF. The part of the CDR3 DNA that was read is TGTGCCAGTAGTATCAGCAGGGTTGGAACTCAGCCC.

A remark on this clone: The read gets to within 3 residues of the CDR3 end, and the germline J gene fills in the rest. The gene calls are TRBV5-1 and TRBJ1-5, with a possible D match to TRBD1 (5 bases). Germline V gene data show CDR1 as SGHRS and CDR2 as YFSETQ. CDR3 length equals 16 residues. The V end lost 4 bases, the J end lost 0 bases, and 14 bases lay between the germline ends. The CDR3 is CASSTNPTDSNQPQHF. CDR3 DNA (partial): TGCGCCAGCAGCACAAACCCGACAGATAGCAATCAGCCC. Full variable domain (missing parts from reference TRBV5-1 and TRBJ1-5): KAGVTQTPRYLIKTRGQQVTLSCSPISGHRSVSWYQQTPGQGLQFLFEYFSETQRNKGNFPGRFSGRQFSNSRSEMNVSTLELGDSALYLCASSTNPTDSNQPQHFGDGTRLSIL.

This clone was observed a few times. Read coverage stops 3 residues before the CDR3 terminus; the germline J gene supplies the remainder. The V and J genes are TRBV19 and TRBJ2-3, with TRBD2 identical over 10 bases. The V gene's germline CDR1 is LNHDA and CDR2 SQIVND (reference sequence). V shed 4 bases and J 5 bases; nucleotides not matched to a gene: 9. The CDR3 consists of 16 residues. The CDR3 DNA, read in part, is TGTGCCAGTAGTAGTCGTCTAGCGGGAGTTGGAGATACG. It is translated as CASSSRLAGVGDT. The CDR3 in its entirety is CASSSRLAGVGDTQYF. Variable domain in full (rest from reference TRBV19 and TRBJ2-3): DGGITQSPKYLFRKEGQNVTLSCEQNLNHDAMYWYRQDPGQGLRLIYYSQIVNDFQKGDIAEGYSVSREKKESFPLTVTSAQKNPTAFYLCASSSRLAGVGDTQYFGPGTRLTVL.

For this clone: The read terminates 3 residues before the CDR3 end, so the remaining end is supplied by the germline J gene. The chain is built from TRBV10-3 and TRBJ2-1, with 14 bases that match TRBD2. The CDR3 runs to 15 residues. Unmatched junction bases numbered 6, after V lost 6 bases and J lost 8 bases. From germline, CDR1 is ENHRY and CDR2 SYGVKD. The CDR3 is CAISGLAGGSDEQFF. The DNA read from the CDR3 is TGTGCCATCAGCGGACTAGCGGGAGGTAGCGATGAG.

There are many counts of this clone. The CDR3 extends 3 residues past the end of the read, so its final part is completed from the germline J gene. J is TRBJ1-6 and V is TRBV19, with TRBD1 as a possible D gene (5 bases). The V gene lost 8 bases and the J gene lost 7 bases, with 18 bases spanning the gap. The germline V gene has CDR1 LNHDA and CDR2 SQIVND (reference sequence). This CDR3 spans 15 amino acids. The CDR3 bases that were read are TGTGCCAGTCTTGGGACTCCCGCGGGGAATTCACCC. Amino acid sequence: CASLGTPAGNSP. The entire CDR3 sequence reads CASLGTPAGNSPLHF.

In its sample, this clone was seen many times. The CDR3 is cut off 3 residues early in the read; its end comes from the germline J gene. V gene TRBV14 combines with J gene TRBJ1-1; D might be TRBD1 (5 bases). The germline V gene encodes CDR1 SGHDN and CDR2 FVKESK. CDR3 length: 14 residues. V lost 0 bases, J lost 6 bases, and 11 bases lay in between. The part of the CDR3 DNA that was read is TGTGCCAGCAGCCAAGAACCTAAAGGGGCTGAA. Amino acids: CASSQEPKGAE. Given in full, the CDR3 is CASSQEPKGAEAFF. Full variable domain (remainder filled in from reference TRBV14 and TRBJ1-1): EAGVTQFPSHSVIEKGQTVTLRCDPISGHDNLYWYRRVMGKEIKFLLHFVKESKQDESGMPNNRFLAERTGGTYSTLKVQPAELEDSGVYFCASSQEPKGAEAFFGQGTRLTVV.

CDR3 residues: CASSLEGQGGYEQYF. Incomplete CDR3 DNA: TGTGCCAGCAGCTTAGAGGGACAGGGAGGCTACGAG. The chain recombines TRBV13 with TRBJ2-7, with 9 bases fitting TRBD1. Read data end 3 residues before the CDR3 end; the end is taken from the germline J gene. Germline values: CDR1 PRHDT, CDR2 FYEKMQ (reference sequence). The CDR3 is 15 amino acids. V shed 1 base and J 3 bases; nucleotides not matched to a gene: 4.

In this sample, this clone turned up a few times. The CDR3 is CASSLQGGSYNEQFF. Incomplete CDR3 DNA: TGCGCCAGCAGCTTGCAGGGAGGCTCCTACAATGAG. V gene TRBV5-1 combines with J gene TRBJ2-1, with a tentative D call TRBD2 (6 bases). The read comes to an end 3 residues before the CDR3 does, leaving the germline J gene to fill in the end. The CDR3 has 15 amino acids. CDR1 SGHRS and CDR2 YFSETQ come from the germline V gene. The V end lost 1 base, the J end lost 0 bases, and 8 bases lay between the germline ends.

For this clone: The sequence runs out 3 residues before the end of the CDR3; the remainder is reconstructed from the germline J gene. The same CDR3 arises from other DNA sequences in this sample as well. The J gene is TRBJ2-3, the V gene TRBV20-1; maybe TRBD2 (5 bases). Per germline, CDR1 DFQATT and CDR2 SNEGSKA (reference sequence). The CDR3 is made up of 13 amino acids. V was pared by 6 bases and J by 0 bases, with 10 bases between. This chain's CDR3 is CSAWTGSTDTQYF. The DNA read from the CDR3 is TGCAGTGCGTGGACGGGGAGCACAGATACG.

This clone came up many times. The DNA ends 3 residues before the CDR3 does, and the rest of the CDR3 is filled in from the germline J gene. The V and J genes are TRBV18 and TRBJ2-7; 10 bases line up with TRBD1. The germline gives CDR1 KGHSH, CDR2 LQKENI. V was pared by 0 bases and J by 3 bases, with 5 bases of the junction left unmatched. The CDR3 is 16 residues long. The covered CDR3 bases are TGTGCCAGCTCACCACCCTCCCGGACAGGGGGCTACGAG. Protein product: CASSPPSRTGGYE. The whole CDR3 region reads CASSPPSRTGGYEQYF.

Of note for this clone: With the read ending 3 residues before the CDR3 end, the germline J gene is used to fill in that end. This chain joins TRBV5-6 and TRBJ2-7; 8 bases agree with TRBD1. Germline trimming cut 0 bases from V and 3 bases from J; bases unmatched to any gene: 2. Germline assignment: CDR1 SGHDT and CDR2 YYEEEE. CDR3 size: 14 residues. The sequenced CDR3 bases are TGTGCCAGCAGCTTGGTGGGACAGGTCTACGAG. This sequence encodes CASSLVGQVYE. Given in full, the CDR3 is CASSLVGQVYEQYF.

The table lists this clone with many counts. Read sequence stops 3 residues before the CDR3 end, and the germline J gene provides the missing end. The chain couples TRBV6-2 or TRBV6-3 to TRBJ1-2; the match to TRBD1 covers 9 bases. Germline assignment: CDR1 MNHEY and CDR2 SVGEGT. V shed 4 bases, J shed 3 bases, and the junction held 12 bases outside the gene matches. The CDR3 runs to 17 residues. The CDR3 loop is CASSSRVQGAIDYGYTF. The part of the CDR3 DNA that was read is TGTGCCAGCAGTTCCAGGGTACAGGGGGCGATTGACTATGGC.

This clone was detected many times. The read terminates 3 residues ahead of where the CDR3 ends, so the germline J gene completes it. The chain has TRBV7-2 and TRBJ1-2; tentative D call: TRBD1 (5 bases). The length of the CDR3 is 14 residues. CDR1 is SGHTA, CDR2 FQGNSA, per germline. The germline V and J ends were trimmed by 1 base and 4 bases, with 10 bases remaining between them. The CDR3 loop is CASSLEGSGYGYTF. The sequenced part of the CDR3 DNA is TGTGCCAGCAGCTTAGAGGGGTCCGGCTATGGC.

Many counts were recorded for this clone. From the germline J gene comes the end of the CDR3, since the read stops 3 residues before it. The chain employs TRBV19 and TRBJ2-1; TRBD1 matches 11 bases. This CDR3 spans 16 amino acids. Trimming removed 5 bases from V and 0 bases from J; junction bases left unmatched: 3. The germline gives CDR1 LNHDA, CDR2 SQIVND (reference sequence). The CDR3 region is CASSWGTGGSYNEQFF. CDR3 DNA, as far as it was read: TGTGCCAGTAGTTGGGGGACAGGGGGCTCCTACAATGAG.